This T cell receptor (beta chain) was recorded in a study of T cells in Graves' hyperthyroidism and ophthalmopathy. Whole-study results and caveats: Researchers found most expanded thyroid clonotypes above 0.001 in blood as well.

V was pared by 5 bases and J by 6 bases, with 22 bases of the junction left unmatched. This CDR3 is 19 amino acids long. Germline V gene sequence: CDR1 LNHNV, CDR2 YYDKDF (reference sequence). Researchers barred patients who had uncontrolled infection, other autoimmune disease, pregnancy or lactation. Based on clinical symptoms, serum thyroxine and TRAb, thyroid ultrasound and orbital computed tomography, diagnoses were reached. RNA transcripts served as the template for amplifying TCR beta CDR3 regions. The HTBI set primed first-round TCR CDR3 RT-PCR. MiXCR, run by TCRdb on the multiplex PCR reads, gives a single entry per CDR3 protein. Found here are about 720,000 distinct CDR3 sequences, roughly 17% of them singletons; the top ten hold roughly 8%. Regarding this clonotype: The antigen is not known.

The receptor was isolated from a young man with Graves' hyperthyroidism. The V gene is TRBV15, the J gene TRBJ2-3; 8 bases map to TRBD2. The sequenced material came from blood. The DNA of the CDR3 is TGTGCCACCAGCTCCCCTGGGGAGGGGCGGGAGGTGGTAGTTGATACGCAGTATTTT. It specifies CATSSPGEGREVVVDTQYF.